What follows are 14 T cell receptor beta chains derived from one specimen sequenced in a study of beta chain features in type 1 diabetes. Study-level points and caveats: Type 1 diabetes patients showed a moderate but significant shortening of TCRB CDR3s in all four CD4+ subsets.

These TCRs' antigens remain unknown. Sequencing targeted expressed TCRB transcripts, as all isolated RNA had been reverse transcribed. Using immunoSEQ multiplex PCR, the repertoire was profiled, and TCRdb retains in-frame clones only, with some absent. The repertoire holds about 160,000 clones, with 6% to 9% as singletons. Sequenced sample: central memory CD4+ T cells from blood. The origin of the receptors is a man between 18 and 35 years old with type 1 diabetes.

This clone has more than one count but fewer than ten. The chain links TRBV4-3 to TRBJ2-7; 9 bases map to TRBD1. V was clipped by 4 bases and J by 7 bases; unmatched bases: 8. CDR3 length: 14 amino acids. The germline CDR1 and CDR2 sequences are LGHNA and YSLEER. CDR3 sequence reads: CASSPGQGVEEQYF. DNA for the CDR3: TGCGCCAGCAGCCCGGGACAGGGTGTAGAAGAGCAGTACTTC.

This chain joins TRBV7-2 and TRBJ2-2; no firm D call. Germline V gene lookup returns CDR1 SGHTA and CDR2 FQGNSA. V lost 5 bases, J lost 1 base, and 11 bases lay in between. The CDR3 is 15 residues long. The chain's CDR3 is CASSPHHGNTGELFF. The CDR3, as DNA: TGTGCCAGCAGCCCCCATCACGGGAACACCGGGGAGCTGTTTTTT.

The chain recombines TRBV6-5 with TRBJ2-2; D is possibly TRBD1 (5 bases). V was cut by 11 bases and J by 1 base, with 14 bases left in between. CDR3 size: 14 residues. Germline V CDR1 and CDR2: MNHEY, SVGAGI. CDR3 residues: CAVRRQGNTGELFF. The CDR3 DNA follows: TGTGCCGTTCGTAGGCAGGGGAACACCGGGGAGCTGTTTTTT.

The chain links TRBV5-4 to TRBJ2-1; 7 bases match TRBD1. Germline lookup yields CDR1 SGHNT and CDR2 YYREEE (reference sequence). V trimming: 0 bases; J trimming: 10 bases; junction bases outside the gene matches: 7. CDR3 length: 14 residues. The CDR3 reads CASSLDQGVGEQFF. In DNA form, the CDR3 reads TGTGCCAGCAGCTTGGACCAGGGGGTAGGGGAGCAGTTCTTC.

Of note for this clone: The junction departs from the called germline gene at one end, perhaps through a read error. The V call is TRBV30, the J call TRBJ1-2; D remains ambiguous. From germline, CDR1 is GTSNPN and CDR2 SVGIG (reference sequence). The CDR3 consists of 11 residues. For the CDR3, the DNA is TGTGCCTGGGGCCATGGGAGGACCCCTGCCTTC. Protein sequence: CAWGHGRTPAF.

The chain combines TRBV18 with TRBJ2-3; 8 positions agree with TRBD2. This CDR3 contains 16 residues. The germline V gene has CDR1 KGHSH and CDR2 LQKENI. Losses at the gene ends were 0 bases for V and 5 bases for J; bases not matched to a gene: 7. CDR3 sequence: CASSPPAGGQGDTQYF. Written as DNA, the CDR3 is TGTGCCAGCTCACCACCGGCGGGGGGTCAGGGAGATACGCAGTATTTT.

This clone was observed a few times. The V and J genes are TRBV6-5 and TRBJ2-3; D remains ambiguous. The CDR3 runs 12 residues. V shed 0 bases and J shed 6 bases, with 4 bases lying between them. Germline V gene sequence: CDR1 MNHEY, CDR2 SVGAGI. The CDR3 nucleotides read TGTGCCAGCAGTTACTCCGGGGATACGCAGTATTTT. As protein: CASSYSGDTQYF.

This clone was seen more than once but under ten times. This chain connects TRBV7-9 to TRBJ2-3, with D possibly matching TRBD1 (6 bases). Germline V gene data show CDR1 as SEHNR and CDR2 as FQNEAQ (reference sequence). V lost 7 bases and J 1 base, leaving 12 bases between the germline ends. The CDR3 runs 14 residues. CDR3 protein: CASNRALGTDTQYF. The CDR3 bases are TGTGCCAGCAACAGGGCTTTAGGCACAGATACGCAGTATTTT. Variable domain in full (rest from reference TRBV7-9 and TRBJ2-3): DTGVSQNPRHKITKRGQNVTFRCDPISEHNRLYWYRQTLGQGPEFLTYFQNEAQLEKSRLLSDRFSAERPKGSFSTLEIQRTEQGDSAMYLCASNRALGTDTQYFGPGTRLTVL.

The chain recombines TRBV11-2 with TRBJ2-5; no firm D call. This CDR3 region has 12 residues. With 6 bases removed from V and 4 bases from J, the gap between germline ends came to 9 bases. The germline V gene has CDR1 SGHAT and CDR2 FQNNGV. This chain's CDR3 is CASRAPGETQYF. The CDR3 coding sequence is TGTGCCAGCAGGGCCCCGGGAGAGACCCAGTACTTC.

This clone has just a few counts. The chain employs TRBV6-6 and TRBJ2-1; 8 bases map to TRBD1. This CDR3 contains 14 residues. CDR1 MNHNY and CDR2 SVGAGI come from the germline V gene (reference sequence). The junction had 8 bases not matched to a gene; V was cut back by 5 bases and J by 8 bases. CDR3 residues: CASSPQQGADEQFF. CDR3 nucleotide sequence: TGTGCCAGCAGTCCTCAGCAGGGGGCGGATGAGCAGTTCTTC.

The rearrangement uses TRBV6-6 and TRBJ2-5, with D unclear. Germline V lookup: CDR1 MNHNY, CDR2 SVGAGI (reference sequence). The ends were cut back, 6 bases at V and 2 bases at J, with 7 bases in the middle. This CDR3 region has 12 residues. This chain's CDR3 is CASRTPQETQYF. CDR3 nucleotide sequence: TGTGCCAGCAGGACTCCTCAAGAGACCCAGTACTTC.

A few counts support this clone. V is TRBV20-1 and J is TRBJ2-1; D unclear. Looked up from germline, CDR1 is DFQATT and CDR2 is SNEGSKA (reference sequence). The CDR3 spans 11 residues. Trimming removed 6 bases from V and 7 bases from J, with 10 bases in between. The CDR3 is CSAPLLNEQFF. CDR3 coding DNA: TGCAGTGCCCCCCTCCTTAATGAGCAGTTCTTC.

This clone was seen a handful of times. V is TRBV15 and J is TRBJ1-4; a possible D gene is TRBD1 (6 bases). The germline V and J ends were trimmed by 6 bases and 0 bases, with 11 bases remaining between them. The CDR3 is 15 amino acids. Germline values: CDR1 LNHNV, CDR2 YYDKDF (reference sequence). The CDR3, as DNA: TGTGCCACCAGTAACAGACAGGCAACTAATGAAAAACTGTTTTTT. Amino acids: CATSNRQATNEKLFF.

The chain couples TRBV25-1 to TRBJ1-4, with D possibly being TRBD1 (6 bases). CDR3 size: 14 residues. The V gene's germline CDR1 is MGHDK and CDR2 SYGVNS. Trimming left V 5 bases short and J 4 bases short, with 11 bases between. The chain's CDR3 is CASSLGQINEKLFF. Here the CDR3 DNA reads TGTGCCAGCAGTCTAGGACAGATTAATGAAAAACTGTTTTTT.